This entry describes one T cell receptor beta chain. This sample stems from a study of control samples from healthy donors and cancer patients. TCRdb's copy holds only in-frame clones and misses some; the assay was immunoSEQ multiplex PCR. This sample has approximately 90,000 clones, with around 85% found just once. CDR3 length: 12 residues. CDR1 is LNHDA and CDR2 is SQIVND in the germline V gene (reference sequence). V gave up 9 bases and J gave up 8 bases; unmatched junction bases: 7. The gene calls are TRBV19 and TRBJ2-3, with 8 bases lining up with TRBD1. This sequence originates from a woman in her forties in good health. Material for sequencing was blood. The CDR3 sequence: CASSTGVGTQYF. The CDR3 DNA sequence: TGTGCCAGCTCGACAGGGGTTGGTACGCAGTATTTT.